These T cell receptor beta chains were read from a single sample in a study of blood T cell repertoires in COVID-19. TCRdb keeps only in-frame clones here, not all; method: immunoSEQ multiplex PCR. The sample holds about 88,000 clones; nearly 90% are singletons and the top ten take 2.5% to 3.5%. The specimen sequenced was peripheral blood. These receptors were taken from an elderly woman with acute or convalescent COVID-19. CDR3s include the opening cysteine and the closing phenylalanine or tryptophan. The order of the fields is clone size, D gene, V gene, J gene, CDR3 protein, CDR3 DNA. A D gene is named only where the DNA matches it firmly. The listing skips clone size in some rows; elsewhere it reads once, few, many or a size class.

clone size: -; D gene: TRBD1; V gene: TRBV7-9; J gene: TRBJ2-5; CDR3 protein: CASSPGQGVETQYF; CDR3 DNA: TGTGCCAGCAGCCCGGGACAGGGAGTGGAGACCCAGTACTTC
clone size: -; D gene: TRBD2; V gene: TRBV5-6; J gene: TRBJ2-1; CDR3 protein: CASSHGLAGGHYYNEQFF; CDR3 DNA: TGTGCCAGCAGCCACGGACTAGCGGGGGGTCACTACTACAATGAGCAGTTCTTC
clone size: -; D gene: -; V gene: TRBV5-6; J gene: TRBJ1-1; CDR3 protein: CASSVVNTEAFF; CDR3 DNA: TGTGCCAGCAGCGTAGTGAACACTGAAGCTTTCTTT
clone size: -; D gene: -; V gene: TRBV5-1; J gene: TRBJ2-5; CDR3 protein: CASSPDQETQYF; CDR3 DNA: TGCGCCAGCAGCCCCGACCAAGAGACCCAGTACTTC
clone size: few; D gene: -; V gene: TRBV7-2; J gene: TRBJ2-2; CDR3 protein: CASRLRGSAGELFF; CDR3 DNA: TGTGCCAGCAGACTCAGGGGATCGGCCGGGGAGCTGTTTTTT
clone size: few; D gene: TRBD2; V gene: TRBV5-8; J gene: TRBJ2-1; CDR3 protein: CASSLSLAGGQFYNEQFF; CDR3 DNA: TGTGCCAGCAGCTTGTCACTAGCGGGGGGGCAGTTCTACAATGAGCAGTTCTTC
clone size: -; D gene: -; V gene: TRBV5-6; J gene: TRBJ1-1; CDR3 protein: CASSLGGPAGAFF; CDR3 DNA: TGTGCCAGCAGCTTGGGGGGGCCCGCGGGAGCTTTCTTT
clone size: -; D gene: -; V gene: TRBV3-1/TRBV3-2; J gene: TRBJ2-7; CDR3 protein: CASSQSGGLGEQYF; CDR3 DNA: TGTGCCAGCAGCCAATCAGGGGGGCTGGGGGAGCAGTACTTC
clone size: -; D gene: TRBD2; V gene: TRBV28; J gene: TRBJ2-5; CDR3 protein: CASKRTSGRGEETQYF; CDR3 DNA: TGTGCCAGCAAGAGGACTAGCGGGAGAGGGGAAGAGACCCAGTACTTC
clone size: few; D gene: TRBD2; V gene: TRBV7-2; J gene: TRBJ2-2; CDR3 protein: CASRGTSGSFGELFF; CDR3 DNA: TGTGCCAGCAGGGGGACTAGCGGGAGTTTCGGGGAGCTGTTTTTT
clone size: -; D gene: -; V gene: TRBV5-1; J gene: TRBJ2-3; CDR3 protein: CASSFRPDTQYF; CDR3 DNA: TGCGCCAGCAGCTTTCGTCCAGATACGCAGTATTTT
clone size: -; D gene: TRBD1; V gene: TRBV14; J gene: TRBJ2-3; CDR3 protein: CASSQRTGSTDTQYF; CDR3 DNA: TGTGCCAGCAGCCAAAGGACAGGCTCTACAGATACGCAGTATTTT
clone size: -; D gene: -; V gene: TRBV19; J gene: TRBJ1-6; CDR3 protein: CASKEGRRDNSPLHF; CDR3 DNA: TGTGCCAGTAAGGAGGGGCGCAGAGATAATTCACCCCTCCACTTT
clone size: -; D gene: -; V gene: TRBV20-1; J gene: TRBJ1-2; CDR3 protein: CSASHNPSDGYTF; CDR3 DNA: TGCAGTGCTAGTCATAACCCCTCGGATGGCTACACCTTC
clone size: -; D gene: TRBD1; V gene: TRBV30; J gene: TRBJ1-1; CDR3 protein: CAWKKDRVGTEAFF; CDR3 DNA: TGTGCCTGGAAAAAAGACAGGGTAGGGACTGAAGCTTTCTTT
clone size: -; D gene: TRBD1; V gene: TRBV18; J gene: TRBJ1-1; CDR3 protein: CASSRGTGDTEAFF; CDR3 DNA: TGTGCCAGCTCACGAGGGACAGGGGACACTGAAGCTTTCTTT